Below are 2 T cell receptor beta chains sequenced from a single sample in a study of blood T cell repertoires in COVID-19. Sequencing was performed with immunoSEQ multiplex PCR; in TCRdb, only in-frame clones are kept and a portion is missing. In the table there are roughly 220,000 clones, around 88% of which are singletons. The sequenced sample was PBMCs or T cells enriched from blood (not recorded which). The receptor source for this set is a woman aged 45-65 years with acute COVID-19.

The chain carries TRBV28 and TRBJ1-2, with 12 bases that match TRBD1. The CDR3 has 19 residues. Germline V gene data show CDR1 as MDHEN and CDR2 as SYDVKM. V was pared by 4 bases and J by 7 bases, with 19 bases of the junction left unmatched. The CDR3 region has the DNA TGTGCCAGCAGTTCTTTTTGGGGGACAGGGGGCGCAGGGTCGGCTGGCTACACCTTC. Its translation: CASSSFWGTGGAGSAGYTF.

The CDR3: CASSSPGWTGELFF. The CDR3 DNA is TGTGCCAGTAGTTCGCCGGGGTGGACCGGGGAGCTGTTTTTT. J is TRBJ2-2 and V is TRBV19; D might be TRBD2 (5 bases). Trimming took 5 bases from V and 5 from J, leaving 12 bases between them. Germline values: CDR1 LNHDA, CDR2 SQIVND (reference sequence). The CDR3 spans 14 residues. Full variable domain (rest looked up from reference TRBV19 and TRBJ2-2): DGGITQSPKYLFRKEGQNVTLSCEQNLNHDAMYWYRQDPGQGLRLIYYSQIVNDFQKGDIAEGYSVSREKKESFPLTVTSAQKNPTAFYLCASSSPGWTGELFFGEGSRLTVL.